The rows below give T cell receptor beta chains drawn from one sample of a study of Ad26.COV2.S vaccination and SARS-CoV-2 variants. The protocol was immunoSEQ multiplex PCR, while the TCRdb copy is restricted to in-frame clones and leaves out a portion. The repertoire holds 300,000 to 400,000 clones, with approximately 90% as singletons. The input for sequencing was peripheral blood, taken in a trial of Ad26.COV2.S vaccine versus placebo. These receptors were taken from a person aged 18-60 years who received the Ad26.COV2.S COVID-19 vaccine or a placebo. Each CDR3 is given with its conserved first and last residue. Fields, in order: V gene, J gene, clone size, D gene, CDR3 DNA, CDR3 protein. A D gene is named only where the DNA matches it firmly. Clone size is stated in some rows and not others, as once, few, many or a class when expanded.

TRBV5-5	TRBJ2-7	.	.	TGTGCCAGCAGCCGAAGTGAAAGCTCCTACGAGCAGTACTTC	CASSRSESSYEQYF
TRBV7-8	TRBJ2-1	.	TRBD2	TGTGCCAGCAGCTTAGCGACTAGCGGGGAAAGGGGGTTCTTC	CASSLATSGERGFF
TRBV24-1	TRBJ1-5	.	TRBD1	TGTGCCACCGGACAGGAGGTGGAGGGACACAGCAATCAGCCCCAGCATTTT	CATGQEVEGHSNQPQHF
TRBV6-5	TRBJ2-2	.	.	TGTGCCAGCAAGTGGAGGGGGCCTGGCACCGGGGAGCTGTTTTTT	CASKWRGPGTGELFF
TRBV6-1	TRBJ1-1	.	.	TGTGCCAGCACTGAAGTTGGGGGATCCACTGAAGCTTTCTTT	CASTEVGGSTEAFF
TRBV28	TRBJ2-3	.	.	TGTGCCAGCGGGTCGGGATCCACAGATACGCAGTATTTT	CASGSGSTDTQYF
TRBV7-9	TRBJ1-1	.	.	TGTGCCAGCAGCTTGACGAACACTGAAGCTTTCTTT	CASSLTNTEAFF
TRBV2	TRBJ1-6	few	.	TGTGCCAGCAAAGAGGTTAGAGGGGTTCGTGGTTCACCCCTCCACTTT	CASKEVRGVRGSPLHF
TRBV18	TRBJ1-4	.	.	TGTGCCAGCTCGCGGACGAATAATGAAAAACTGTTTTTT	CASSRTNNEKLFF
TRBV4-3	TRBJ2-1	.	.	TGCGCCAGCAGCCAAGGTTGGAATATATACAATGAGCAGTTCTTC	CASSQGWNIYNEQFF
TRBV6-5	TRBJ2-5	.	.	TGTGCCAGCAGGGGGTTCCAAGAGACCCAGTACTTC	CASRGFQETQYF
TRBV6-5	TRBJ2-7	once	.	TGTGCCAGCAGTCGGGGTAGACCCCACGAGCAGTACTTC	CASSRGRPHEQYF
TRBV7-9	TRBJ1-1	few	TRBD1	TGTGCCAGCAGCCCCCTCAGGGGGAGCAACACTGAAGCTTTCTTT	CASSPLRGSNTEAFF
TRBV5-1	TRBJ2-5	.	.	TGCGCCAGCAGCTTGGGAGGGGAATGGGAGACCCAGTACTTC	CASSLGGEWETQYF
TRBV24-1	TRBJ2-1	once	TRBD1	TGTGCCACCAGTGAAACCGGGACAGGGACAGTAGAGCAGTTCTTC	CATSETGTGTVEQFF
TRBV28	TRBJ2-7	.	TRBD2	TGTGCCAGCAGTTTCCTTTGGCGGGGGACCCAAATCTCCTACGAGCAGTACTTC	CASSFLWRGTQISYEQYF
TRBV7-9	TRBJ1-1	.	.	TGTGCCAGCAGCTCCCCATCCAGTCGGAACACTGAAGCTTTCTTT	CASSSPSSRNTEAFF
TRBV5-5	TRBJ1-2	.	TRBD1	TGTGCCAGCAGTCCCGGGACAGGGGGACCTAACTATGGCTACACCTTC	CASSPGTGGPNYGYTF
TRBV7-9	TRBJ1-6	.	TRBD1	TGTGCCAGCAGCTACTCGGGACAGGGATCGGGTTCACCCCTCCACTTT	CASSYSGQGSGSPLHF
TRBV2	TRBJ2-2	.	TRBD1	TGTGCCAGCAGCGGGACAGACAACACCGGGGAGCTGTTTTTT	CASSGTDNTGELFF
TRBV7-3	TRBJ2-7	.	.	TGTGCCAGCAGCTTAGGCAGGGGAGACGAGCAGTACTTC	CASSLGRGDEQYF
TRBV5-6	TRBJ2-7	.	TRBD1	TGTGCCAGCAGCCCCGGGACAGGTAGTTACGAGCAGTACTTC	CASSPGTGSYEQYF
TRBV9	TRBJ2-1	.	.	TGTGCCAGCAGCGTAGTTCCAGGGCCGGTGAATGAGCAGTTCTTC	CASSVVPGPVNEQFF
TRBV7-8	TRBJ1-5	.	.	TGTGCCAGCAGCTTAGGTCCCCCCAGGGAGAGCAATCAGCCCCAGCATTTT	CASSLGPPRESNQPQHF
TRBV5-1	TRBJ2-1	.	TRBD2	TGCGCCAGCAGCGCAAGGACTAGCGGGAGCCCAGCCGAGCAGTTCTTC	CASSARTSGSPAEQFF
TRBV5-1	TRBJ1-3	.	.	TGCGCCAGCAGCGCCGACAGGACCGGCTCTGGAAACACCATATATTTT	CASSADRTGSGNTIYF
TRBV19	TRBJ2-5	.	TRBD2	TGTGCCAGTAGGAAAAACCAGCGGGGTCAAGAGACCCAGTACTTC	CASRKNQRGQETQYF
TRBV19	TRBJ2-7	.	.	TGTGCCAGTAGTATAGCCCTTTCCGGGAGAGGATCCGAGCAGTACTTC	CASSIALSGRGSEQYF
TRBV9	TRBJ2-2	.	.	TGTGCCAGCAGCGTAGACAAGAACACCGGGGAGCTGTTTTTT	CASSVDKNTGELFF
TRBV7-9	TRBJ1-1	.	.	TGTGCCATGCGTGAGGCGGGTGAAGCTTTCTTT	CAMREAGEAFF
TRBV7-9	TRBJ1-6	.	.	TGTGCCAGCAGCTTAGATGGGTCACCCCTCCACTTT	CASSLDGSPLHF
TRBV11-2	TRBJ1-3	.	.	TGTGCCAGCGACCTCAGGCCCGGAAACACCATATATTTT	CASDLRPGNTIYF
TRBV18	TRBJ2-1	.	TRBD2	TGTGCCAGCTCATCCGGGACTAGCGGGGCCTACAATGAGCAGTTCTTC	CASSSGTSGAYNEQFF
TRBV6-2/TRBV6-3	TRBJ1-1	once	.	TGTGCCAGCAGCGCCCGTGGGGGCGCGGACGCTGAAGCTTTCTTT	CASSARGGADAEAFF
TRBV6-2/TRBV6-3	TRBJ2-7	.	TRBD1	TGTGCCAGCAGTTACTCCCAGGGGGTCGTCTACGAGCAGTACTTC	CASSYSQGVVYEQYF
TRBV4-3	TRBJ1-1	.	.	TGCGCCAGCAGCCAAGAAGTGCCAGGGGTGATCACTGAAGCTTTCTTT	CASSQEVPGVITEAFF
TRBV6-5	TRBJ2-2	.	.	TGTGCCAGCAGCGACCATTTGGAAACCGGGGAGCTGTTTTTT	CASSDHLETGELFF
TRBV9	TRBJ1-4	.	.	TGTGCCAGCAGCGGAGCCACAGGACAGATTAATGAAAAACTGTTTTTT	CASSGATGQINEKLFF
TRBV10-2	TRBJ2-7	.	.	TGCGCCAGCACCGTGGCCCAGGACTACGAGCAGTACTTC	CASTVAQDYEQYF